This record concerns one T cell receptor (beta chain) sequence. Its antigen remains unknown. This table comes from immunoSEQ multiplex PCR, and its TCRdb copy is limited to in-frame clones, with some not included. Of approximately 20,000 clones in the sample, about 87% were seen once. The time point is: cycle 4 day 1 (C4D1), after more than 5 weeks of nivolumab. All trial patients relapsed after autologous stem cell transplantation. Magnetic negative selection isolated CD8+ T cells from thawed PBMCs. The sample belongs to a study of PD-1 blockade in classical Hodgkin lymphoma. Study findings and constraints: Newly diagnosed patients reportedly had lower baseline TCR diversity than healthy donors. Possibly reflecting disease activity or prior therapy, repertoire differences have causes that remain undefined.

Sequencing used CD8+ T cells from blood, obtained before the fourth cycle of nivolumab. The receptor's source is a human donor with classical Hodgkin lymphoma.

The CDR3: CASSLEGTSGLPEQYF. CDR3 in DNA: TGTGCCAGCAGCTTAGAAGGGACTAGCGGGCTACCGGAGCAGTACTTC. The chain links TRBV13 to TRBJ2-7, with TRBD2 matching 12 bases. The junction had 8 bases not matched to a gene; V was cut back by 1 base and J by 7 bases. The germline V gene has CDR1 PRHDT and CDR2 FYEKMQ (reference sequence). The CDR3 spans 16 residues.